The entry that follows covers one T cell receptor (beta chain) sequence. The data stem from a study of blood T cell repertoires in COVID-19. Looking at the study overall: Donors in the United States, Italy and Spain gave samples during acute or convalescent COVID-19. T cells, B-cell-depleted T cells, or PBMCs supplied cDNA or gDNA.

Source study methods: By means of reference gene primer amplification, nucleated cell counts were estimated. Libraries were prepared by immunoSEQ multiplex PCR; TCRdb keeps only in-frame clonotypes and omits some of them. The D gene and trimming were derived from the DNA, and the V and J assignments and clone size from that table. Of around 220,000 clones listed, 70% to 85% are singletons. The V gene lost 6 bases and the J gene lost 4 bases, with 15 bases spanning the gap. The germline V gene has CDR1 MNHEY and CDR2 SVGAGI. The length of the CDR3 is 15 residues. The sequence was obtained from a woman between 40 and 50 years old with active or convalescent COVID-19. The sample was peripheral blood. The rearrangement uses TRBV6-5 and TRBJ2-2, with D perhaps matching TRBD1 (5 bases). CDR3 loop: CASRTKGKATGELFF. CDR3 nucleotide sequence: TGTGCCAGCAGAACGAAGGGGAAGGCCACCGGGGAGCTGTTTTTT.